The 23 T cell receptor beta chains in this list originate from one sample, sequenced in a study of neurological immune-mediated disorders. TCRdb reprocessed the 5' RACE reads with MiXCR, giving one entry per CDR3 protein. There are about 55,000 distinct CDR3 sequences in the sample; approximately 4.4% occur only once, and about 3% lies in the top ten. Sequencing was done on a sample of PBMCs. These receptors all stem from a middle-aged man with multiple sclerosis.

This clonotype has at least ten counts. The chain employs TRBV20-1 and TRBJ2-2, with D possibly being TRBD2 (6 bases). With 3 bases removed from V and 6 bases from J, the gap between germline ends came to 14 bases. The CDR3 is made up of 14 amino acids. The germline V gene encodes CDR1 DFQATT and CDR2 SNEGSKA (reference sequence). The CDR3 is CSARRPRGAGELFF. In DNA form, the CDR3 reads TGCAGTGCTAGGCGACCCCGCGGGGCCGGGGAGCTGTTTTTT.

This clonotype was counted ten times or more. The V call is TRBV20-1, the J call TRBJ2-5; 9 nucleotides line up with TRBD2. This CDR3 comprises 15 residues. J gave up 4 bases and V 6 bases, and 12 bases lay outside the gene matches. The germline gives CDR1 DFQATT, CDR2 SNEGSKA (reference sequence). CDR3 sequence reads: CSASPAGGIGETQYF. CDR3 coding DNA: TGCAGTGCCTCCCCGGCGGGAGGGATTGGAGAGACCCAGTACTTC.

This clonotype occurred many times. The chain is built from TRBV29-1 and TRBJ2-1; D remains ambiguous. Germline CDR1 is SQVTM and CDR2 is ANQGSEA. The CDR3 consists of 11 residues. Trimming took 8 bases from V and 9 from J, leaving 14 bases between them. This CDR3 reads CSPLSWGEQFF. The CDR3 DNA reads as TGCAGCCCTTTAAGTTGGGGTGAGCAGTTCTTC.

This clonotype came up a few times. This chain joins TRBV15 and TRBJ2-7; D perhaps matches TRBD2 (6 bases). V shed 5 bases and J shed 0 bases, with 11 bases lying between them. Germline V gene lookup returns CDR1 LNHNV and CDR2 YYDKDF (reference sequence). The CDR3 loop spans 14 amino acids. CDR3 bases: TGTGCCACCAGCGGCGGGACCGGCTCCTACGAGCAGTACTTC. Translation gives CATSGGTGSYEQYF.

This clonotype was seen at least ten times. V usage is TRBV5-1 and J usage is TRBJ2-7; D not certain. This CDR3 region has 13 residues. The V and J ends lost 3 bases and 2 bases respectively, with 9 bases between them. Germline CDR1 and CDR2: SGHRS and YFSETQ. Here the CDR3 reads CASSSDGPYEQYF. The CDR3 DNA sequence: TGCGCCAGCAGCTCGGACGGGCCCTACGAGCAGTACTTC.

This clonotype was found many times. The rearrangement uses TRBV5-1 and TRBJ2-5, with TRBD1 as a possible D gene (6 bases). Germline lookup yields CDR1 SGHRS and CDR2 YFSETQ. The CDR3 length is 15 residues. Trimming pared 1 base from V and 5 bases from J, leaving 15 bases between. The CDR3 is CASSLQTGVKETQYF. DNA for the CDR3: TGCGCCAGCAGCTTGCAGACAGGAGTAAAGGAGACCCAGTACTTC.

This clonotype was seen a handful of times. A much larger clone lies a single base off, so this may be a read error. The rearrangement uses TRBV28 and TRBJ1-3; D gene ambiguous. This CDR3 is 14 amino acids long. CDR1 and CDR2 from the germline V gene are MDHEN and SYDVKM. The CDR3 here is CATSPGGLGKTIYF. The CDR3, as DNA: TGTGCCACCTCGCCCGGAGGGCTCGGAAAAACCATATATTTT.

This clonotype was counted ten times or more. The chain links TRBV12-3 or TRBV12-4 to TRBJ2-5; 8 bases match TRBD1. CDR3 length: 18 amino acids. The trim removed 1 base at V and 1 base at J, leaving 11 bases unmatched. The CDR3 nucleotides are TGTGCCAGCAGTTTAGTTCAGGGGGCGCTTAGCGGCCAAGAGACCCAGTACTTC. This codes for CASSLVQGALSGQETQYF.

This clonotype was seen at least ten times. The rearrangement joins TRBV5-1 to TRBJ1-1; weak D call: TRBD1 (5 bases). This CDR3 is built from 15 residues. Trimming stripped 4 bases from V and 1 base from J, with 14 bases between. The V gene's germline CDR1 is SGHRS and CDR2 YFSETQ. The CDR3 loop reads CASSRSPTENTEAFF. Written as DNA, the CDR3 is TGCGCCAGCAGCCGGAGTCCGACAGAGAACACTGAAGCTTTCTTT. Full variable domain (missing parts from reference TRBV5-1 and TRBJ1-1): KAGVTQTPRYLIKTRGQQVTLSCSPISGHRSVSWYQQTPGQGLQFLFEYFSETQRNKGNFPGRFSGRQFSNSRSEMNVSTLELGDSALYLCASSRSPTENTEAFFGQGTRLTVV.

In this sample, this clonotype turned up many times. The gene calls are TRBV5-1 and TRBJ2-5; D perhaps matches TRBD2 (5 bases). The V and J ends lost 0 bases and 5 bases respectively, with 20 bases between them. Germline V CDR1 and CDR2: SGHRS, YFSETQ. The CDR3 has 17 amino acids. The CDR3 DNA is TGCGCCAGCAGCTTGGCCTCGCTAGCCACAACGTGGGAGACCCAGTACTTC. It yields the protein CASSLASLATTWETQYF.

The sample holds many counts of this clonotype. CDR3 sequence reads: CASSWGLARYEQYF. CDR3 nucleotide sequence: TGCGCCAGCAGCTGGGGACTAGCGCGCTACGAGCAGTACTTC. The rearrangement joins TRBV5-1 to TRBJ2-7, with 10 bases fitting TRBD2. The V segment lost 3 bases and the J segment 3 bases; nucleotides outside the gene matches: 3. From germline, CDR1 is SGHRS and CDR2 YFSETQ. The CDR3 has 14 amino acids.

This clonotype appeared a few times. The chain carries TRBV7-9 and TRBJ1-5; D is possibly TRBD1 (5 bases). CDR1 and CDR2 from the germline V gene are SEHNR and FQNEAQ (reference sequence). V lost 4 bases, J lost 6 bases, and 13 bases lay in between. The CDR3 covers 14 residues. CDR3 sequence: CASSSGHDSQPQHF. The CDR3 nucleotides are TGTGCCAGCAGCTCCGGACACGATAGTCAGCCCCAGCATTTT.

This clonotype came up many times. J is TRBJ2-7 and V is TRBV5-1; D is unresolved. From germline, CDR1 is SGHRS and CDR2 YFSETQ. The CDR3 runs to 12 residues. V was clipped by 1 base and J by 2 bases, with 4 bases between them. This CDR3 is CASSLYPYEQYF. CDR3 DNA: TGCGCCAGCAGCTTGTACCCCTACGAGCAGTACTTC.

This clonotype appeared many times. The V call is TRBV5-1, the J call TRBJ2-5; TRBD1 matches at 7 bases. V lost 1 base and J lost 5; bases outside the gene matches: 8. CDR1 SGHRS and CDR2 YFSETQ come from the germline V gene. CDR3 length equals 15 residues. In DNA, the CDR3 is TGCGCCAGCAGCTTGACAGGGGCTGAATGGGAGACCCAGTACTTC. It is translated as CASSLTGAEWETQYF.

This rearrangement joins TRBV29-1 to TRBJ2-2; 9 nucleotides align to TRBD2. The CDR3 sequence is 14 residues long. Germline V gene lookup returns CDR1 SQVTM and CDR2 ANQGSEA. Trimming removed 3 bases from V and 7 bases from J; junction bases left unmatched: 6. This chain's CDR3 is CSVEKRGAYGELFF. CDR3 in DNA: TGCAGCGTTGAGAAGCGGGGGGCCTACGGGGAGCTGTTTTTT.

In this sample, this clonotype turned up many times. CDR3 DNA: TGTGCCAGCAACCAACACAGGGCTGAAGCTTTCTTT. It yields the protein CASNQHRAEAFF. V gene TRBV6-6 combines with J gene TRBJ1-1; a possible D gene is TRBD1 (6 bases). This CDR3 region has 12 residues. Germline values: CDR1 MNHNY, CDR2 SVGAGI (reference sequence). The germline V and J ends were trimmed by 7 bases and 6 bases, with 12 bases remaining between them.

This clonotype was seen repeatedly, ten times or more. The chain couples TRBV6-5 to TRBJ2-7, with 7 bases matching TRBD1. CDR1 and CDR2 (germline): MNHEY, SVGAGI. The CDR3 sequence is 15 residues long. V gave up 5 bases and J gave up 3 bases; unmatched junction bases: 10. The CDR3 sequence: CASSTRGQSFYEQYF. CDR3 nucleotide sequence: TGTGCCAGCAGTACAAGGGGACAGTCATTCTACGAGCAGTACTTC.

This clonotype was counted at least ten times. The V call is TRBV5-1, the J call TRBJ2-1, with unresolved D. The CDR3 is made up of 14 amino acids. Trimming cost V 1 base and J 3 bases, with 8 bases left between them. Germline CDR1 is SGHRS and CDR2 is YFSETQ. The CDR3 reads CASSLYSGYNEQFF. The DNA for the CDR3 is TGCGCCAGCAGCTTGTATTCGGGCTACAATGAGCAGTTCTTC.

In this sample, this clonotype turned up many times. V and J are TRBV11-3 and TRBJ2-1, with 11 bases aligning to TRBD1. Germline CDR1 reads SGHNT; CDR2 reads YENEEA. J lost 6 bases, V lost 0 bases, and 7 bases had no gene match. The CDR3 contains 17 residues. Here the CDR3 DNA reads TGTGCCAGCAGCTTAGATAGCGGACAGGGGGCCCTCAATGAGCAGTTCTTC. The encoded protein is CASSLDSGQGALNEQFF. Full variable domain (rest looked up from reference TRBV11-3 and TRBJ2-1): EAGVVQSPRYKIIEKKQPVAFWCNPISGHNTLYWYLQNLGQGPELLIRYENEEAVDDSQLPKDRFSAERLKGVDSTLKIQPAELGDSAVYLCASSLDSGQGALNEQFFGPGTRLTVL.

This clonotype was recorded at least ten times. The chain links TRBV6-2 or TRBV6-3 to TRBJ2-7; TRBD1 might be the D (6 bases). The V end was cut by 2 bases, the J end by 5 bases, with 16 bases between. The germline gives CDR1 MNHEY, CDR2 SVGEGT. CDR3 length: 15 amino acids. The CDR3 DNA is TGTGCCAGCAGTTACCAGGGACACCCTGGGGACGAGCAGTACTTC. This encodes CASSYQGHPGDEQYF.

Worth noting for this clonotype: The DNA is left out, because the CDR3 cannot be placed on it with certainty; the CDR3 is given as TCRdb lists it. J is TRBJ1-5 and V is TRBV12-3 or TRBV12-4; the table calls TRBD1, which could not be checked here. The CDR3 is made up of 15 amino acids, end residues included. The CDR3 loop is CASSFATGSNQPQNF.

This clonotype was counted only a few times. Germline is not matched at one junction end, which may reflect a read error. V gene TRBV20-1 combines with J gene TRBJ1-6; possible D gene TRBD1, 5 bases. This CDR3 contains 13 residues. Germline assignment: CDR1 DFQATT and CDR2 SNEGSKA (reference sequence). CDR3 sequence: CSARDRGNSPLNF. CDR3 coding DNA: TGCAGTGCTAGAGATCGGGGCAATTCACCCCTCAACTTT.

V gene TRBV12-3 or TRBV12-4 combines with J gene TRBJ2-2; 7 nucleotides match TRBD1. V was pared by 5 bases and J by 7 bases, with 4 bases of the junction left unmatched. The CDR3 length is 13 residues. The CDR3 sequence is CASSRQGLGELFF. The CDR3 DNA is TGTGCCAGCAGTCGACAGGGCCTCGGGGAGCTGTTTTTT.